This record covers a single T cell receptor (beta chain). The antigen it recognizes is unknown. The input lacks base qualities; no much larger clone sits a single base away. This specimen comes from a study of cytomegalovirus exposure and HLA in healthy donors (dated by TCRdb to about 2017). The study in broad terms: In an earlier analysis of about 560 of the donors, 250 to 350 Gb of sequence data and about 110 million unique TCR beta sequences from roughly 180 million T cells were reported. To predict cytomegalovirus infection status, the study combined high-throughput TCR immunosequencing, statistical association of individual TCRs with disease status, and machine learning. The study profiled the T cell repertoires of 550 to 700 subjects by immunosequencing and related them to cytomegalovirus serostatus. All discovery cohort repertoires had been generated on a single sequencing platform. The study aimed to test whether signatures of past pathogen exposure could be identified by cataloging public T cell receptors. HLA typing included class I and class II loci at four-digit resolution. Rather than using new phenotypic data, the later analysis identified candidate immune exposures from TCR beta sequences and from how often those sequences occurred across donors. In addition to the first cohort of roughly 700 subjects, a separate validation cohort of 130 or so different subjects was used. The genetic ancestry cluster associated with self-reported Caucasian donors included over 65% of the 398 genotyped donors. A later analysis re-analyzed previously published TCR beta repertoires from approximately 700 donors and added high-resolution HLA genotyping to study TCR occurrence patterns. Because of strong linkage in the cohort, roughly five DR-DQ haplotypes were treated as single units for association and clustering. An earlier analysis of 587 of the donors used high-throughput TCR beta sequencing to judge whether each TCR beta V gene segment behaved as functional or pseudogenic. A later genetic analysis used genome-wide SNP genotypes for about 60% of the 666 donors, treating that subset as a discovery cohort. Typing coverage differed by locus: A, B, C, DRB1 and DQB1 were typed in roughly 620-640 donors, DQA1 in roughly 500, DPA1 in 600 to 610, and DPB1 in approximately 450. Donor age, sex, ethnicity and CMV serostatus were collected together with the repertoire data. On average, 235,054 unique TCR beta nucleotide sequences were sequenced per donor among roughly 430 genotyped donors of the cohort, with roughly 18% of those sequences being non-productive. An early release covering about 600 HLA-typed donors comprised approximately 290 gigabases of sequencing data and 65 million to 100 million unique TCR sequences.

The CDR3 goes from the cysteine to the phenylalanine over 12 residues. Solely the CDR3 DNA is kept, with 36 bases framed from the first base. The germline V gene encodes CDR1 MNHNY and CDR2 SVGAGI (reference sequence). Trimming costs V 6 bases and J 5 bases, and their ends lie 10 bases apart. The cohort was made up of hundreds of healthy bone marrow donors. At the time of sampling, all cohort members were nominally healthy, though unrecorded immune exposures were likely present. The donor was CMV seronegative and belonged to the group of 352 seronegative cohort members. A peripheral blood sample was provided by each donor, and peripheral blood mononuclear cells were used for TCR beta sequencing. Genomic DNA extraction from the blood cell samples was performed with the Qiagen DNeasy Blood Extraction Kit. The library was built by means of the immunoSEQ multiplex PCR assay. For the multiplex PCR, a mixture combining 60 forward primers for TCR Vbeta segments and 13 reverse primers for TCR Jbeta segments was used. The CDR3 region of rearranged TCR beta genes was amplified from genomic DNA by a multiplex PCR assay. The amplified TCR beta libraries were sequenced on the Illumina HiSeq System as 87-base-pair reads. Concerning the study's data processing: Across the 500 to 750 repertoires, a later analysis counted tens of millions of unique TCR beta chains, around 11 million of which were shared by at least two donors. Raw reads were error-corrected and collapsed into unique sequences with a nearest-neighbor algorithm that merged closely related sequences to remove PCR and sequencing errors. V, D and J gene segments were assigned by aligning CDR3 sequences to IMGT reference sequences. Each retained sequence needed at least a six-nucleotide match to both a V gene segment and a J gene segment. Rearrangements were called productive when the CDR3 lacked stop codons and stayed in frame with V and J; all others were non-productive. CDR3 was defined by IMGT convention, running from the second conserved V-encoded cysteine to the conserved J-encoded phenylalanine. The earlier analysis of about 610 of the donors excluded sequences that lacked an unambiguous match to a single V gene segment. In an earlier analysis of a few hundred of the donors, V segments were called functional above 56.7% productive rearrangements and were called segregating when the between-donor standard deviation exceeded 5%. To diagnose cytomegalovirus status from the catalog of TCR beta chain sequences, a statistical classification framework was built. In a later analysis, V and J genes were assigned by comparing TCR nucleotide sequences against IMGT/GENE-DB human TR gene sequences. In a later analysis, CDR3 sequences and most-parsimonious VDJ recombination scenarios were assigned using the TCRdist pipeline. In a later analysis, every TCR beta chain was defined by the combination of its CDR3 amino acid sequence and its V-gene family, and reads without a unique V-gene family were dropped. In a later analysis, 500 to 700 highly shared, low-generation-probability nucleotide sequences were removed to address suspected cross-contamination and a sequencing artifact. In a later analysis, a clonal expansion index was calculated for each public chain from normalized within-repertoire ranks of inferred template counts. In a later analysis, generation probabilities were computed with a VDJ recombination model fitted to out-of-frame rearrangements, and the resulting probabilities were checked against IGoR. In a later analysis, TCR-TCR, TCR-HLA and TCR-CMV co-occurrence was scored with hypergeometric tests, and a repertoire-size bias correction was applied to TCR pairs. A later analysis estimated false discovery rates by permuting HLA or CMV assignments 20 times. In a later analysis, co-occurring TCRs were grouped using DBSCAN, and TCRdist sequence similarity was added for clustering within HLA-allele-positive subsets. Co-occurrence clustering excluded repertoires with fewer than 30,000 or more than 120,000 public chains, plus five with anomalous nucleotide sharing. Held by TCRdb, this immuneACCESS table contains in-frame sequences only and omits some clones. Under half of the omission traces to an unresolved V gene where checked; the cause of the rest is unknown. Clone size and the V and J calls come from that table; the DNA yielded D and trimming. This sample is represented by about 220,000 clones; roughly 75% of them were singletons. Of the sample, under 2% is held by the ten largest clones.

Beyond this particular receptor, the publication reports: When HLA alleles, especially DR and DQ, strongly co-occurred, TCR associations were difficult to assign to individual alleles. Correlated functional status among segregating V segments might reflect linkage disequilibrium, but an unknown experimental factor could not be ruled out. The earlier analysis of approximately 560 of the donors excluded around 17 rarely observed V segments, including chromosome 9 orphons, because counts were too low. Roughly uniform sequencing depth across donors was assumed in presence/absence analyses, although this assumption may not hold. In an earlier analysis of more than 500 of the donors, most TCR beta V segments appeared in productive rearrangements about 87% or about 30% of the time, broadly matching IMGT annotations. HLA typing was unavailable for some donors at each locus, so association tests used only the typed subset. A group of highly shared sequence variants was considered likely to be a technical artifact of the sequencing pipeline. A further reported finding was that TCR beta sequences accurately predicted the HLA-A and HLA-B alleles for most subjects in the first cohort. Specific HLA alleles were associated with around 18,000 TCR beta sequences at a false discovery rate of 0.05 in a later analysis. Several of the top co-occurrence clusters appeared to be linked to parvovirus B19, influenza, CMV and Epstein-Barr virus, according to a later analysis. This cohort had only TCR beta chains sequenced, and the lack of alpha or paired-chain data limited which features could be detected. The authors suggested that the approach could potentially be extended to other disease states and immunological phenotypes. The 87-base-pair reads could not distinguish some IMGT-functional V segments, including TRBV6-2 and TRBV6-3, so those segments were excluded. In a later genetic analysis, fewer N-insertions in productive TCRs were reported among donors in an Asian-associated ancestry cluster than the approximately 710-donor mean. Three of the identified cytomegalovirus-associated TCR beta chains were confirmed in vitro to be specific for cytomegalovirus antigens. For the cohort, immune exposure information was limited to CMV serostatus. An association between a missense DCLRE1C variant and V-gene and J-gene trimming of TCR beta chains was found in a later genetic analysis and replicated in an independent cohort. A total of 150 to 200 TCR beta chains were listed by the study as associated with cytomegalovirus. In both the original and validation cohorts, the classifier was reported to diagnose cytomegalovirus status with high specificity and sensitivity. In a later analysis, HLA-associated TCR beta chains showed more clonal expansion and lower generation probabilities than non-associated chains that were equally common. A later analysis found that TCR association rates varied across HLA loci, with DRB1 alleles showing the most associated TCRs and HLA-C alleles the fewest. Most TCR sequences were seen in very few donors, while some public TCRs were found in many individuals. Most CMV-associated TCR beta chains appeared to be HLA-restricted in a later analysis, and the HLA associations seemed to be driven largely by CMV exposure.

The sample comprised PBMCs. This TCR was recovered from a woman aged 25 to 39 in good health and CMV-seronegative. Recombination joined TRBV6-6 with TRBJ1-2; 6 matching bases give a weak D call of TRBD1. The CDR3 sequence is CASRRTDYGYTF. The DNA is TGTGCCAGCAGGCGGACAGATTATGGCTACACCTTC.